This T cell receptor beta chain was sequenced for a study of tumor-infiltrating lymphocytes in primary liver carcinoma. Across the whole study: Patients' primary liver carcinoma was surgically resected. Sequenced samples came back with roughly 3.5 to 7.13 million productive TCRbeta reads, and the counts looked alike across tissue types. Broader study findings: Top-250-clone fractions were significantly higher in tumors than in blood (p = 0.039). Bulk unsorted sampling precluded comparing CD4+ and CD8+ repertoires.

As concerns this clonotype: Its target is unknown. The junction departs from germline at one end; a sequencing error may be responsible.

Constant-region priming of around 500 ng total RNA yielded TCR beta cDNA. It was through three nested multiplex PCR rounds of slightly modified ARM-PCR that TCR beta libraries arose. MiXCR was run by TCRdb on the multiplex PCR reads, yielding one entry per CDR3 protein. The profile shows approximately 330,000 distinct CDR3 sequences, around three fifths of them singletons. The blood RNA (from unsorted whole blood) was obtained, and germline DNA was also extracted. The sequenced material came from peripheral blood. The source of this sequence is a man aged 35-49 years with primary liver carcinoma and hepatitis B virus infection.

This chain's CDR3 is CASSSALAENIQYF. CDR3 coding DNA: TGTGCCAGCAGCTCCGCATTAGCCGAAAACATTCAGTACTTC. The V call is TRBV11-2, the J call TRBJ2-4; the D is unclear. Germline lookup yields CDR1 SGHAT and CDR2 FQNNGV. The CDR3 contains 14 residues.